The sequence of this T cell receptor beta chain was determined in a study of shared clonotypes between healthy human individuals. CDR1 is SGHRS, CDR2 YFSETQ, per germline. The CDR3 is made up of 13 amino acids. Trimming took 7 bases from V and 8 from J, leaving 13 bases between them. Some clones are missing from TCRdb's copy, which holds only in-frame ones; the method was immunoSEQ multiplex PCR. The table has roughly 530,000 clones, 90% to 97% seen once. Sequencing was done on a sample of naive CD4+ T cells sorted from blood. Subset described: CD45RA+ positively selected. The receptor was isolated from a woman aged 25 to 39 in good health. This chain links TRBV5-1 with TRBJ1-6; D remains ambiguous. CDR3 bases: TGCGCCAGCCAACGGGGAATCGATTCACCCCTCCACTTT. Its translation is CASQRGIDSPLHF. The full variable domain, rest sourced from reference TRBV5-1 and TRBJ1-6, is KAGVTQTPRYLIKTRGQQVTLSCSPISGHRSVSWYQQTPGQGLQFLFEYFSETQRNKGNFPGRFSGRQFSNSRSEMNVSTLELGDSALYLCASQRGIDSPLHFGNGTRLTVT.